One sample yielded the 21 T cell receptor beta chains listed below, sequenced in a study of T cell repertoires in cytomegalovirus infection. TCRdb ran MiXCR on the reads and lists one entry per CDR3 protein. The profile shows about 920,000 distinct CDR3 sequences, 25% to 40% of them singletons. Antigens of these TCRs are unknown. The material sequenced was cultured CD8+ T cells from PBMCs, taken from culture after CMV antigen stimulation. Every receptor here comes from a human donor in good health (CMV status not recorded). Some clones in this sample may be carry-over from other donors' samples.

This sequence joins TRBV6-6 and TRBJ1-1; TRBD1 matches 8 bases. Trimming took 6 bases from V and 3 from J; bases not matched to a gene: 6. This CDR3 comprises 14 residues. The germline gives CDR1 MNHNY, CDR2 SVGAGI (reference sequence). The DNA of the CDR3 is TGTGCCAGCAGCTGGACAGGGCCGCACACTGAAGCTTTCTTT. This codes for CASSWTGPHTEAFF.

This rearrangement joins TRBV15 to TRBJ1-5; TRBD1 matches 8 bases. Germline V gives CDR1 LNHNV, CDR2 YYDKDF (reference sequence). The CDR3 is 17 residues long. V was clipped by 1 base and J by 3 bases; unmatched bases: 8. CDR3 loop: CATSRGETGVANQPQHF. CDR3 in DNA: TGTGCCACCAGCAGAGGGGAGACAGGGGTTGCCAATCAGCCCCAGCATTTT.

The chain employs TRBV25-1 and TRBJ2-1, with 7 nucleotides matching TRBD2. V was clipped by 7 bases and J by 4 bases; unmatched bases: 10. CDR3 size: 15 residues. Looked up from germline, CDR1 is MGHDK and CDR2 is SYGVNS. CDR3 coding DNA: TGTGCCAGCACGGGGCGGGGGTACTTATACAATGAGCAGTTCTTC. This sequence encodes CASTGRGYLYNEQFF.

This clonotype was seen many times. This chain uses TRBV7-8 with TRBJ1-6; TRBD1 might be the D (6 bases). Germline assignment: CDR1 SGHVS and CDR2 FQNEAQ. The CDR3 length is 17 residues. Trimming took off 2 bases at V and 9 bases at J, with 20 bases between the two ends. CDR3 bases: TGTGCCAGCAGCTTAAGATCCCGACAGGTTGATGGTTCACCCCTCCACTTT. It encodes CASSLRSRQVDGSPLHF.

There are a few counts of this clonotype. The chain carries TRBV29-1 and TRBJ2-1; TRBD1 matches at 9 bases. The germline gives CDR1 SQVTM, CDR2 ANQGSEA. V dropped 6 bases and J dropped 6; count of bases not matched to a gene: 6. The CDR3 contains 13 residues. CDR3 amino acids: CSVTGGASNEQFF. DNA of the CDR3: TGCAGCGTAACAGGGGGCGCGAGCAATGAGCAGTTCTTC.

The chain couples TRBV6-6 to TRBJ1-4, with D unclear. The CDR3 consists of 14 residues. Trimming took off 2 bases at V and 8 bases at J, with 12 bases between the two ends. Germline values: CDR1 MNHNY, CDR2 SVGAGI (reference sequence). This chain's CDR3 is CASSYDGVGEKLFF. The CDR3 DNA follows: TGTGCCAGCAGTTACGACGGGGTAGGAGAAAAACTGTTTTTT.

The CDR3 nucleotides are TGTGCCACCAGCATCGCCGGGACAGGGACCAGCCTTGACGACACTGAAGCTTTCTTT. This sequence encodes CATSIAGTGTSLDDTEAFF. The chain uses TRBV15 and TRBJ1-1, with 9 bases that match TRBD1. The CDR3 is made up of 19 amino acids. V trimming: 4 bases; J trimming: 3 bases; junction bases outside the gene matches: 18. Per germline, CDR1 LNHNV and CDR2 YYDKDF (reference sequence).

The count of this clonotype is one. CDR3 protein: CSARGQGLNYGYTF. The CDR3 region has the DNA TGCAGTGCTAGGGGTCAGGGGCTGAACTATGGCTACACCTTC. The rearrangement uses TRBV20-1 and TRBJ1-2, with a tentative D call TRBD1 (6 bases). With 3 bases removed from V and 2 bases from J, the gap between germline ends came to 13 bases. The CDR3 runs 14 residues. Germline V lookup: CDR1 DFQATT, CDR2 SNEGSKA (reference sequence).

This clonotype has just a few counts. CDR3 nucleotides: TGTGCCAGCAGCCACGGGACAGGGGAGTACTTC. Amino acid sequence: CASSHGTGEYF. The chain carries TRBV5-6 and TRBJ2-7; 10 bases map to TRBD1. V was pared by 4 bases and J by 11 bases, with 3 bases of the junction left unmatched. The CDR3 is 11 residues long. Germline V gene lookup returns CDR1 SGHDT and CDR2 YYEEEE.

V gene TRBV28 combines with J gene TRBJ1-3, with D unclear. This CDR3 has 18 amino acids. V shed 6 bases and J shed 0 bases, with 21 bases lying between them. CDR1 and CDR2 from the germline V gene are MDHEN and SYDVKM. As DNA, the CDR3 is TGTGCCAGCAGACCTCTTTTGGCCGAAAAAAACTCTGGAAACACCATATATTTT. Translated, it gives CASRPLLAEKNSGNTIYF.

The genes are TRBV20-1 and TRBJ2-7; D gene ambiguous. The V and J ends lost 1 base and 0 bases respectively, with 13 bases between them. CDR3 length equals 15 residues. Germline CDR1 reads DFQATT; CDR2 reads SNEGSKA (reference sequence). Here the CDR3 reads CSARALAASSYEQYF. Written as DNA, the CDR3 is TGCAGTGCTAGAGCCCTCGCGGCGAGCTCCTACGAGCAGTACTTC.

V is TRBV27 and J is TRBJ1-1; D call uncertain. Looked up from germline, CDR1 is MNHEY and CDR2 is SMNVEV (reference sequence). This CDR3 has 15 residues. V lost 4 bases, J lost 3 bases, and 15 bases lay in between. The CDR3 is CASSSWGFADTEAFF. DNA of the CDR3: TGTGCCAGCAGTTCATGGGGATTCGCGGACACTGAAGCTTTCTTT.

This clonotype was detected many times. The chain links TRBV7-8 to TRBJ1-3; the D gene is possibly TRBD1 (5 bases). The V gene lost 3 bases and the J gene lost 4 bases, with 22 bases spanning the gap. The CDR3 runs 18 residues. Germline V gene sequence: CDR1 SGHVS, CDR2 FQNEAQ. CDR3 loop: CASSFPGPGRLGGNTIYF. For the CDR3, the DNA is TGTGCCAGCAGCTTTCCCGGCCCGGGACGTCTAGGGGGAAACACCATATATTTT.

The table lists this clonotype with many counts. The chain links TRBV7-6 to TRBJ2-1, with D unresolved. The CDR3 sequence is 11 residues long. In germline, CDR1 is SGHVS, CDR2 FNYEAQ. Deletions cut 6 bases from V and 5 bases from J, with 5 bases between. CDR3 region: CASRLNNEQFF. The CDR3 DNA follows: TGTGCCAGCAGACTAAACAATGAGCAGTTCTTC.

This chain connects TRBV7-9 to TRBJ1-5, with a tentative D call TRBD1 (6 bases). V lost 5 bases, J lost 3 bases, and 14 bases lay in between. Germline CDR1 SEHNR, CDR2 FQNEAQ (reference sequence). The CDR3 consists of 15 residues. This chain's CDR3 is CASSGSGGSNQPQHF. CDR3 coding DNA: TGTGCCAGCAGCGGATCTGGGGGCTCCAATCAGCCCCAGCATTTT.

A single count supports this clonotype. A clone one base away is much larger, so this may be a read error. The rearrangement joins TRBV7-2 to TRBJ1-5, with TRBD1 as a possible D gene (5 bases). The CDR3 is 16 amino acids. Germline CDR1 reads SGHTA; CDR2 reads FQGNSA. DNA of the CDR3: TGTGCCTGCAGCTCATCGACAGTATATAGCAATCAGCCCCAGCATTTT. It encodes CACSSSTVYSNQPQHF.

This clonotype came up a few times. The rearrangement links TRBV5-1 to TRBJ1-1; D is perhaps TRBD1 (6 bases). Trimming stripped 0 bases from V and 0 bases from J, with 9 bases between. This CDR3 has 15 amino acids. Per the germline V gene, CDR1 is SGHRS and CDR2 is YFSETQ. The CDR3 protein is CASSLAGHMNTEAFF. CDR3 coding DNA: TGCGCCAGCAGCTTGGCGGGACATATGAACACTGAAGCTTTCTTT.

This clonotype was picked up a small number of times. The chain is built from TRBV7-6 and TRBJ1-3; D remains unclear. V was cut by 5 bases and J by 0 bases, with 14 bases left in between. The CDR3 contains 16 residues. Germline-derived CDR1 and CDR2 are SGHVS and FNYEAQ. The CDR3 DNA reads as TGTGCCAGCAGCCTCGGCCCGGAGTCCTCTGGAAACACCATATATTTT. Amino acids: CASSLGPESSGNTIYF.

This clonotype was seen ten or more times. The chain joins TRBV7-9 to TRBJ1-4, with D maybe TRBD1 (6 bases). Germline V CDR1 and CDR2: SEHNR, FQNEAQ (reference sequence). This CDR3 has 12 residues. The ends were cut back, 7 bases at V and 4 bases at J, with 7 bases in the middle. CDR3 sequence: CASTGVNEKLFF. As DNA, the CDR3 is TGTGCCAGCACAGGGGTTAATGAAAAACTGTTTTTT.

This clonotype was seen just once. The CDR3 loop reads CANTSTGVGTGVRTYEQYF. The CDR3 DNA follows: TGTGCCAACACCTCAACGGGGGTTGGAACAGGGGTCCGTACCTACGAGCAGTACTTC. The rearrangement links TRBV7-9 to TRBJ2-7; D possibly corresponds to TRBD1 (7 bases). V was pared by 10 bases and J by 2 bases, with 33 bases between. Germline V gives CDR1 SEHNR, CDR2 FQNEAQ (reference sequence). CDR3 length: 19 residues.

The sample holds a few counts of this clonotype. The J gene is TRBJ1-5, the V gene TRBV4-1, with D hard to call. V was cut by 3 bases and J by 4 bases, with 10 bases left in between. There are 14 residues in the CDR3. Germline CDR1 is MGHRA and CDR2 is YSYEKL. The CDR3 here is CASSHNPENQPQHF. In DNA, the CDR3 is TGCGCCAGCAGCCATAATCCGGAGAATCAGCCCCAGCATTTT.